A single sample gave rise to the 8 T cell receptor beta chains below, sequenced in a study of blood T cells in healthy people across ages. Alongside a J-beta primer mix, a sample-barcoded 5' primer served in a second PCR lasting about 7 to 12 cycles. MiXCR, run by TCRdb on the 5' RACE reads, gives a single entry per CDR3 protein. This table has some 1.7 million distinct CDR3 sequences, 28% appearing once. The sequencing sample was made of blood. The receptor set was obtained from a woman aged 25-40 years in good health.

The CDR3 sequence is CASSSGTSVEETQYF. CDR3 sequence (DNA): TGCGCCAGCAGCTCCGGGACTAGCGTAGAAGAGACCCAGTACTTC. V gene TRBV5-1 combines with J gene TRBJ2-5; 10 bases fit TRBD2. Germline lookup yields CDR1 SGHRS and CDR2 YFSETQ. The V segment lost 3 bases and the J segment 3 bases; nucleotides outside the gene matches: 5. The CDR3 is 15 amino acids.

There are many counts of this clonotype. The chain employs TRBV10-3 and TRBJ2-7, with TRBD2 as a possible D gene (6 bases). Germline CDR1 ENHRY, CDR2 SYGVKD. The V gene lost 6 bases and the J gene lost 2 bases, with 8 bases spanning the gap. The CDR3 is 12 residues long. The CDR3: CAISGGAYEQYF. In DNA form, the CDR3 reads TGTGCCATCAGCGGGGGAGCCTACGAGCAGTACTTC.

The rearrangement joins TRBV7-9 to TRBJ1-1; D is unresolved. V shed 1 base and J shed 0 bases, with 9 bases lying between them. From germline, CDR1 is SEHNR and CDR2 FQNEAQ (reference sequence). This CDR3 comprises 15 residues. CDR3: CASSLVRQMNTEAFF. For the CDR3, the DNA is TGTGCCAGCAGCTTAGTCCGGCAGATGAACACTGAAGCTTTCTTT.

The V gene is TRBV6-5, the J gene TRBJ1-6; D is unclear. This CDR3 spans 17 amino acids. In germline, CDR1 is MNHEY, CDR2 SVGAGI. Trimming took 4 bases from V and 7 from J, leaving 20 bases between them. CDR3 loop: CASSLGINLRGNSPLHF. For the CDR3, the DNA is TGTGCCAGCAGTTTGGGGATAAACCTGCGGGGAAATTCACCCCTCCACTTT.

Details on this clonotype: A clone one base away is much larger, so this may be a read error. This chain links TRBV7-9 with TRBJ2-1, with D possibly matching TRBD1 (6 bases). Germline-derived CDR1 and CDR2 are SEHNR and FQNEAQ (reference sequence). This CDR3 has 13 amino acids. In DNA, the CDR3 is TGTGCCAGCAGCTTGCAGGGGCGGAATGAGCAGGTCTTC. This codes for CASSLQGRNEQVF.

V gene TRBV5-6 combines with J gene TRBJ2-4, with TRBD1 as a possible D gene (7 bases). The CDR3 has 15 amino acids. V was cut by 5 bases and J by 8 bases, with 20 bases left in between. The germline V gene encodes CDR1 SGHDT and CDR2 YYEEEE. The CDR3 DNA sequence: TGTGCCAGCAGTGGAGGGGGCCGTAGGGGTGACATTCAGTACTTC. It encodes CASSGGGRRGDIQYF.

This clonotype was seen at least ten times. J is TRBJ2-3 and V is TRBV5-5, with D possibly TRBD1 on 6 matching bases. Germline-derived CDR1 and CDR2 are SGHKS and YYEKEE (reference sequence). Trimming removed 3 bases from V and 2 bases from J, with 13 bases in between. The CDR3 is 15 residues long. The CDR3 here is CASSWQGLYTDTQYF. The CDR3 DNA sequence: TGTGCCAGCAGCTGGCAGGGGCTGTACACAGATACGCAGTATTTT.

In this sample, this clonotype turned up many times. The DNA of the CDR3 is TGCAGTGCTACCTCAGGCGGGAGGGATTACAATGAGCAGTTCTTC. Translated, it gives CSATSGGRDYNEQFF. V and J are TRBV20-1 and TRBJ2-1; 9 nucleotides agree with TRBD2. The trim removed 4 bases at V and 4 bases at J, leaving 8 bases unmatched. In germline, CDR1 is DFQATT, CDR2 SNEGSKA (reference sequence). The CDR3 is 15 residues long.